A single count supports the clone carrying this TCR beta chain. This specimen belongs to a study of tissue T cells after allogeneic stem cell transplantation. The repertoire was sequenced with immunoSEQ multiplex PCR; TCRdb's copy has only in-frame clones and lacks some. The table shows roughly 4,000 clones, with about 71% occurring only once. Sample: left colon tissue, taken at autopsy. This TCR was sampled from a male donor aged 60 or over with lung cancer.

DNA of the CDR3: TGTGCCAGCACGCTAGCGGGGGCGAACACCGGGGAGCTGTTTTTT. It codes for CASTLAGANTGELFF. This chain connects TRBV6-5 to TRBJ2-2, with 10 bases matching TRBD2. The CDR3 totals 15 residues. Germline lookup yields CDR1 MNHEY and CDR2 SVGAGI. The J segment lost 0 bases and the V segment lost 7 bases, leaving 2 bases of the junction unmatched.